Listed below are T cell receptor beta chains from one sample, sequenced in a study of CD8 T cells in Susac syndrome. TCRdb independently ran MiXCR on the immunoSEQ multiplex PCR reads; one entry per CDR3 protein. This sample has about 140,000 distinct CDR3 sequences; approximately 94% occur once, and the top ten carry 0.065% to 0.095%. The specimen sequenced was CD4+ T cells from PBMCs. The receptors were gathered from a human donor with Susac syndrome. CDR3s include the opening cysteine and the closing phenylalanine or tryptophan. The D gene is left open where the match is weak. Not every row has a clone size; where given, it reads once, few, many or a size class.

V: TRBV19; J: TRBJ2-2; D: TRBD2; size: few; DNA: TGTGCCAGTAAAAGCGGGACGAACACCGGGGAGCTGTTTTTT; CDR3: CASKSGTNTGELFF
V: TRBV20-1; J: TRBJ2-5; D: TRBD2; size: .; DNA: TGCAGTGCTCAGACTAGCGGGGGCCAAGAGACCCAGTACTTC; CDR3: CSAQTSGGQETQYF
V: TRBV3-1; J: TRBJ2-4; D: .; size: .; DNA: TGTGCCAGCACCTCGACAAGGGACATTCAGTACTTC; CDR3: CASTSTRDIQYF
V: TRBV5-4; J: TRBJ2-1; D: TRBD2; size: .; DNA: TGTGCCAGCAGCTTGTCTCTAGCGGGAGTTTCCTACAATGAGCAGTTCTTC; CDR3: CASSLSLAGVSYNEQFF
V: TRBV7-2; J: TRBJ2-7; D: TRBD2; size: .; DNA: TGTGCCAGCAGCTCCAGACCGGGACTAGCGTCCTACGAGCAGTACTTC; CDR3: CASSSRPGLASYEQYF
V: TRBV3-1; J: TRBJ1-5; D: .; size: .; DNA: TGTGCCAGCAGTCAACATAGGAATCAGCCCCAGCATTTT; CDR3: CASSQHRNQPQHF
V: TRBV7-9; J: TRBJ2-3; D: TRBD1; size: .; DNA: TGTGCCAGCAGCTCTCGGACAGGGGGAGGGGGCACAGATACGCAGTATTTT; CDR3: CASSSRTGGGGTDTQYF
V: TRBV6-5; J: TRBJ2-1; D: .; size: .; DNA: TGTGCCAGCAGCCAGGATCTAAGCGGTGAGCAGTTCTTC; CDR3: CASSQDLSGEQFF
V: TRBV7-6; J: TRBJ2-1; D: TRBD1; size: .; DNA: TGTGCCAGCAGCTTAGCCGGACAGGGGGCGCGGGATGAGCAGTTCTTC; CDR3: CASSLAGQGARDEQFF
V: TRBV10-3; J: TRBJ2-3; D: TRBD2; size: .; DNA: TGTGCCATCAGTGGGACCGGGACTACCACAGATACGCAGTATTTT; CDR3: CAISGTGTTTDTQYF
V: TRBV5-1; J: TRBJ2-4; D: .; size: .; DNA: TGCGCCAGCAGCCCCGGCGGAGGACTAGCCAAAAACATTCAGTACTTC; CDR3: CASSPGGGLAKNIQYF
V: TRBV29-1; J: TRBJ2-7; D: .; size: few; DNA: TGCAGCGTGCTGGGACTTCGAAACAATACCTACGAGCAGTACTTC; CDR3: CSVLGLRNNTYEQYF
V: TRBV7-2; J: TRBJ2-7; D: .; size: .; DNA: TGTGCCAGCACTCCCGTCCAGGGGAGCTCCTACGAGCAGTACTTC; CDR3: CASTPVQGSSYEQYF
V: TRBV20-1; J: TRBJ2-1; D: .; size: .; DNA: TGCAGTGCTAGCCGGACAGTCTCCTACAATGAGCAGTTCTTC; CDR3: CSASRTVSYNEQFF
V: TRBV3-1; J: TRBJ1-2; D: .; size: .; DNA: TGTGCCAGCAGCCGCCTTCTATATGGGGGCTACACCTTC; CDR3: CASSRLLYGGYTF
V: TRBV4-1; J: TRBJ1-1; D: .; size: .; DNA: TGCGCCAGCACCACGGCGGGGAGGGGTCGAAGGGGGACTGAAGCTTTCTTT; CDR3: CASTTAGRGRRGTEAFF
V: TRBV18; J: TRBJ1-1; D: .; size: .; DNA: TGTGCCAGCTCACCCGGTACCATAGGGGAAGCTTTCTTT; CDR3: CASSPGTIGEAFF
V: TRBV10-3; J: TRBJ2-1; D: TRBD1; size: .; DNA: TGTGCCATCAGTCCATACAGGGGTGAGCAGTTCTTC; CDR3: CAISPYRGEQFF
V: TRBV27; J: TRBJ1-5; D: TRBD1; size: .; DNA: TGTGCCAGCAGTTCCTCCGGGACAGGGAAGGGTCGGCCCCAGCATTTT; CDR3: CASSSSGTGKGRPQHF
V: TRBV23-1; J: TRBJ2-7; D: .; size: .; DNA: TGCGCCAGCACAGGGGATGTCGGGAACTCCTACGAGCAGTACTTC; CDR3: CASTGDVGNSYEQYF
V: TRBV19; J: TRBJ1-5; D: .; size: .; DNA: TGTGCCAGTACCAGACAGGTTAACAGCAATCAGCCCCAGCATTTT; CDR3: CASTRQVNSNQPQHF
V: TRBV20-1; J: TRBJ1-1; D: .; size: .; DNA: TGCAGTGCTCGGAGGGGAGGTATGAACACTGAAGCTTTCTTT; CDR3: CSARRGGMNTEAFF
V: TRBV2; J: TRBJ2-3; D: TRBD1; size: .; DNA: TGTGCCAGCATCTGGAGACAGGGGTCGACAGATACGCAGTATTTT; CDR3: CASIWRQGSTDTQYF
V: TRBV7-7; J: TRBJ2-6; D: .; size: few; DNA: TGTGCTAGCAGCTCCTCTGGGGCCAACGTCCTGACTTTC; CDR3: CASSSSGANVLTF
V: TRBV5-1; J: TRBJ2-5; D: .; size: .; DNA: TGCGCCAGCACCCTCTGGCGGGATCAAGAGACCCAGTACTTC; CDR3: CASTLWRDQETQYF
V: TRBV20-1; J: TRBJ2-3; D: .; size: .; DNA: TGCAGTGCTAGATCCGGGTTGGGCACAGATACGCAGTATTTT; CDR3: CSARSGLGTDTQYF
V: TRBV15; J: TRBJ1-2; D: .; size: .; DNA: TGTGCCACCAGCAGAGCTGGGACATACGGCTACACCTTC; CDR3: CATSRAGTYGYTF
V: TRBV20-1; J: TRBJ1-2; D: .; size: .; DNA: TGCAGTGCCCCGATAGCCGGGACATCCCATGGCTACACCTTC; CDR3: CSAPIAGTSHGYTF
V: TRBV6-2/TRBV6-3; J: TRBJ2-3; D: .; size: .; DNA: TGTGCCAGCACCTTCGCCCGCCCTACAGATACGCAGTATTTT; CDR3: CASTFARPTDTQYF
V: TRBV3-1; J: TRBJ2-5; D: TRBD2; size: .; DNA: TGTGCCAGCAGCCGGACTAGCGGGGTTCCAGAGACCCAGTACTTC; CDR3: CASSRTSGVPETQYF
V: TRBV7-6; J: TRBJ2-2; D: TRBD2; size: once; DNA: TGTGCCAGCATCCAAACCGGAGCGGCGGGAGTTCGGACCGGGGAGCTGTTTTTT; CDR3: CASIQTGAAGVRTGELFF
V: TRBV20-1; J: TRBJ1-6; D: .; size: .; DNA: TGCAGTGCCACGACCGGGACAAGCGGATCACCCCTCCACTTT; CDR3: CSATTGTSGSPLHF
V: TRBV3-1; J: TRBJ1-2; D: .; size: .; DNA: TGTGCCAGCAGCCAAATGCTGGGGGATGGCTACACCTTC; CDR3: CASSQMLGDGYTF
V: TRBV4-1; J: TRBJ2-7; D: TRBD1; size: .; DNA: TGCGCCAGCAGCCAATTTCCTGGGACAGGTAATTACGAGCAGTACTTC; CDR3: CASSQFPGTGNYEQYF
V: TRBV5-1; J: TRBJ2-3; D: TRBD2; size: .; DNA: TGCGCCAGCAGCTTCGGAAGGGCGGGAGGCACAGATACGCAGTATTTT; CDR3: CASSFGRAGGTDTQYF
V: TRBV5-1; J: TRBJ2-3; D: .; size: .; DNA: TGCGCCAGCAGCTTGGAAAGGTCATCCATCGGGGATACGCAGTATTTT; CDR3: CASSLERSSIGDTQYF
V: TRBV9; J: TRBJ2-5; D: TRBD2; size: .; DNA: TGTGCCAGCAGCGTAGGGGGCCATAGCGGGGGGATTTTCCAAGAGACCCAGTACTTC; CDR3: CASSVGGHSGGIFQETQYF
V: TRBV28; J: TRBJ1-2; D: .; size: .; DNA: TGTGCCAGCAGAACCGTCTATGGCTACACCTTC; CDR3: CASRTVYGYTF
V: TRBV7-3; J: TRBJ1-6; D: .; size: .; DNA: TGTGCCAGCAGCCCCGTTGGGGGCAATTCACCCCTCCACTTT; CDR3: CASSPVGGNSPLHF
V: TRBV28; J: TRBJ1-2; D: .; size: .; DNA: TGTGCCAGCCTCCCCACAGGGCTCGGGAACTATGGCTACACCTTC; CDR3: CASLPTGLGNYGYTF
V: TRBV29-1; J: TRBJ2-4; D: .; size: .; DNA: TGCAGCGTGGCCCGAGGGGATCTAGCCAAAAACATTCAGTACTTC; CDR3: CSVARGDLAKNIQYF
V: TRBV20-1; J: TRBJ1-5; D: .; size: .; DNA: TGCAGTGCTAGTCCGGGTTTTGAGCAGCCCCAGCATTTT; CDR3: CSASPGFEQPQHF
V: TRBV7-8; J: TRBJ1-1; D: .; size: once; DNA: TGTGCCAGCAGCGCGGACCGGGGGGACACTGAAGCTTTCTTT; CDR3: CASSADRGDTEAFF